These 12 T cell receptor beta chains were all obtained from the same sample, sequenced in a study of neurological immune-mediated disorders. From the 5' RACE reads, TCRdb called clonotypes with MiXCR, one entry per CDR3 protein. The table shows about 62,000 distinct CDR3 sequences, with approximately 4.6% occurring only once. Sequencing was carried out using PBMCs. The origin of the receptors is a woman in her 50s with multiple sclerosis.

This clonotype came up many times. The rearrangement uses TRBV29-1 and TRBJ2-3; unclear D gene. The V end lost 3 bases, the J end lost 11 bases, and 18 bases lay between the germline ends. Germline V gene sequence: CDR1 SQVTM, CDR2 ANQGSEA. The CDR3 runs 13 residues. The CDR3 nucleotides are TGCAGCGTTGACCTGGTCGGTTCGGTAGGGCAGTATTTT. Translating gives CSVDLVGSVGQYF.

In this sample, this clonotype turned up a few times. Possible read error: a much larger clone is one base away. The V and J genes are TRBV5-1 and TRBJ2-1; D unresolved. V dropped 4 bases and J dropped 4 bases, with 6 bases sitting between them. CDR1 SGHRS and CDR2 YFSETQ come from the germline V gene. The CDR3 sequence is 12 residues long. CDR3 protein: CASSKAYNEQFF. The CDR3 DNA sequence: TGCGCCAGCAGCAAAGCATACAATGAGCAGTTCTTC.

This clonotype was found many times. CDR3 sequence: CASSQGRNQPQHF. The DNA for the CDR3 is TGTGCCAGCAGCCAAGGGCGTAATCAGCCCCAGCATTTT. The chain is built from TRBV16 and TRBJ1-5; unclear D gene. Germline lookup yields CDR1 KGHSY and CDR2 FQNENV. There are 13 residues in the CDR3. Trimming took off 2 bases at V and 4 bases at J, with 6 bases between the two ends.

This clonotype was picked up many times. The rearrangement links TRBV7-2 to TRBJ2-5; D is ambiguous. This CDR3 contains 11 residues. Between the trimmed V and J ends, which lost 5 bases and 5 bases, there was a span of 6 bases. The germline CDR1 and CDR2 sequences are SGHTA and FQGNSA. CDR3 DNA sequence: TGTGCCAGCAGCCAAATTGAGACCCAGTACTTC. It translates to CASSQIETQYF.

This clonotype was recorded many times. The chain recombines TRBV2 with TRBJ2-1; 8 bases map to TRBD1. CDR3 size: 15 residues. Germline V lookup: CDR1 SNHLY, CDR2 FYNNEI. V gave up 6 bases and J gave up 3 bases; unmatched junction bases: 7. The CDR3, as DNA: TGTGCCAGCAGAAAGGACAGGGCCCACTACAATGAGCAGTTCTTC. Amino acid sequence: CASRKDRAHYNEQFF.

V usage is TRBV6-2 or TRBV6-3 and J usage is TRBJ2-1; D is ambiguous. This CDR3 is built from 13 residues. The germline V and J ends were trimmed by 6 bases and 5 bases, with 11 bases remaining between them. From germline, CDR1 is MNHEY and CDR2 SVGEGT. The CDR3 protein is CASRLTGDNEQFF. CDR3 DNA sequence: TGTGCCAGCAGACTGACTGGGGACAATGAGCAGTTCTTC.

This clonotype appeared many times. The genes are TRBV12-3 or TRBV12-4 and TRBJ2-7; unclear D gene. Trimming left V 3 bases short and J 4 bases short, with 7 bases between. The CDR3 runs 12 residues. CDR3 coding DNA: TGTGCCAGCAGTTTCGGGTTATACGAGCAGTACGTC. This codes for CASSFGLYEQYV.

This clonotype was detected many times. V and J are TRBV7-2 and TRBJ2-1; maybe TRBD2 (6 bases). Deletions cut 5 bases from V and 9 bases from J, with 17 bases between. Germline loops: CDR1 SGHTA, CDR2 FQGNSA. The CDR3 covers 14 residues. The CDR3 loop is CASSGLQSVAEQFF. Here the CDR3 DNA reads TGTGCCAGCAGCGGACTACAGTCAGTCGCTGAGCAGTTCTTC.

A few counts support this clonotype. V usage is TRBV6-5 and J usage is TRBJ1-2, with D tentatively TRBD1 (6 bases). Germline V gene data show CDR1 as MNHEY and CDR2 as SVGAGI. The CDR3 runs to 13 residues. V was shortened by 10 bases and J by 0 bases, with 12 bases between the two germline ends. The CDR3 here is CATQQGPNYGYTF. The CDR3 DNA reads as TGTGCCACCCAACAGGGACCTAACTATGGCTACACCTTC.

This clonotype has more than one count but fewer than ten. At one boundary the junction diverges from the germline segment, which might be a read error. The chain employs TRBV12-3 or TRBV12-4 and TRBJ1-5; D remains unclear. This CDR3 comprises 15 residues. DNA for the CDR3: TGTGCCAGCAGCAAATACAGAGATAGCAATCAGCCCCAGAATTTT. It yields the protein CASSKYRDSNQPQNF.

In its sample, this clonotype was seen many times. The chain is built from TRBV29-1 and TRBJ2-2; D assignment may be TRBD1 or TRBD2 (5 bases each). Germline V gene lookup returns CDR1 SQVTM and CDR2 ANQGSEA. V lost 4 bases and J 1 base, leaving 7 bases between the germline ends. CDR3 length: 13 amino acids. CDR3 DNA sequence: TGCAGCGTTGGGGACCGGAACACCGGGGAGCTGTTTTTT. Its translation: CSVGDRNTGELFF.

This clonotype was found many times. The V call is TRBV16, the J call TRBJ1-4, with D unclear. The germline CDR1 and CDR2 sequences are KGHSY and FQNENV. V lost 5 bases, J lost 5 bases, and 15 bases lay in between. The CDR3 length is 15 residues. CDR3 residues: CASSSTQGSNEKLFF. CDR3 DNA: TGTGCCAGCAGCTCGACTCAAGGGAGCAATGAAAAACTGTTTTTT.